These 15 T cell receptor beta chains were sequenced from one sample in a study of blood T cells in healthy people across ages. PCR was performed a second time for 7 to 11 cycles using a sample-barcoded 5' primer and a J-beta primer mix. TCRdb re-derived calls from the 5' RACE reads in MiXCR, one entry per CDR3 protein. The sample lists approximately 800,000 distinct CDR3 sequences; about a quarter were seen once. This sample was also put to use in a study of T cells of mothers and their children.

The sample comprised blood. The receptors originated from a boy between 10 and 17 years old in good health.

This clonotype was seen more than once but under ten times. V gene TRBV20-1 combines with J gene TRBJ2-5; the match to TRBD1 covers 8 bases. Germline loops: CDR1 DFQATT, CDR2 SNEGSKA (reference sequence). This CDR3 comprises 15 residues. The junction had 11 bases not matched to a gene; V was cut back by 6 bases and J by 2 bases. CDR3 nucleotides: TGCAGTGCCCCTAGGAGCACAGGGGGACAAGAGACCCAGTACTTC. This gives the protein CSAPRSTGGQETQYF.

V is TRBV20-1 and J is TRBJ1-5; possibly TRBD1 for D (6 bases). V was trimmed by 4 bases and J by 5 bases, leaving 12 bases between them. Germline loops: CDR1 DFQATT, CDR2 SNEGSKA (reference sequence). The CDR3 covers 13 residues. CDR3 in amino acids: CSAKDRPDQPQHF. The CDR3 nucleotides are TGCAGTGCTAAGGACAGACCAGATCAGCCCCAGCATTTT.

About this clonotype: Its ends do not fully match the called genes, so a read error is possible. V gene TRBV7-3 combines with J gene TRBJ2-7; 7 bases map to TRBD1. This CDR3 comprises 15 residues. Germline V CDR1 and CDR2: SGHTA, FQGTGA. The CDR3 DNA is TGTGCCAGCAGCGTCCAAGGGGGCGCAGGATCACCCCTCCACTTC. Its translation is CASSVQGGAGSPLHF.

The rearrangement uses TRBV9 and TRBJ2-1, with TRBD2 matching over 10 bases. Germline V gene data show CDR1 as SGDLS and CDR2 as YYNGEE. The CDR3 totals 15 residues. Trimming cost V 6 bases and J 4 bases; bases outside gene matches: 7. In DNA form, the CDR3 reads TGTGCCAGCACCCTGGGACTAGCGACATACAATGAGCAGTTCTTC. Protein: CASTLGLATYNEQFF.

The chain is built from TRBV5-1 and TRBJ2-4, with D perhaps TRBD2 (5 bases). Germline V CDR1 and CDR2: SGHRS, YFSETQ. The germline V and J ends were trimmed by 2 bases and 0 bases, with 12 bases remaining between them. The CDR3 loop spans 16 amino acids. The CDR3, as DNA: TGCGCCAGCAGCTTAGAGGGCAGTCTAGCCAAAAACATTCAGTACTTC. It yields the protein CASSLEGSLAKNIQYF.

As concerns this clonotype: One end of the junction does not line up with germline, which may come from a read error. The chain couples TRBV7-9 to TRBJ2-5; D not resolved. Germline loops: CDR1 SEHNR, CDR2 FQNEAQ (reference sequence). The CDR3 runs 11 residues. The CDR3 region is CASSLGTELHF. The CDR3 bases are TGTGCCAGCAGCTTGGGTACAGAACTACACTTC.

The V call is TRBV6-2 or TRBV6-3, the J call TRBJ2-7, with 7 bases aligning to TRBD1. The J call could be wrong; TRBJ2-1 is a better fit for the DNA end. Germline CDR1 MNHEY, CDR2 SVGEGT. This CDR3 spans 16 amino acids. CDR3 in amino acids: CASSYATGSVYNEQFF. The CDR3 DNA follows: TGTGCCAGCAGTTACGCGACAGGGTCTGTCTACAATGAGCAGTTCTTC.

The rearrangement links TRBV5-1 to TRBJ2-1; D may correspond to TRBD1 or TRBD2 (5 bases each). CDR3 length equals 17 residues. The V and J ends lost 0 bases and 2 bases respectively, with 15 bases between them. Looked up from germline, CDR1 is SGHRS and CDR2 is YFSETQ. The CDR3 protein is CASSLAKGRGTYNEQFF. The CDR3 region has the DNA TGCGCCAGCAGCTTGGCGAAGGGCCGGGGCACCTACAATGAGCAGTTCTTC.

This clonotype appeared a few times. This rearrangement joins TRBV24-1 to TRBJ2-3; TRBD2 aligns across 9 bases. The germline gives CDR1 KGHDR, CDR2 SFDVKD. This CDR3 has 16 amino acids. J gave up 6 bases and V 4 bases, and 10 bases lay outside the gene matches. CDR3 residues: CATSDPGLASWDTQYF. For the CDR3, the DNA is TGTGCCACCAGTGACCCTGGACTAGCGAGCTGGGATACGCAGTATTTT.

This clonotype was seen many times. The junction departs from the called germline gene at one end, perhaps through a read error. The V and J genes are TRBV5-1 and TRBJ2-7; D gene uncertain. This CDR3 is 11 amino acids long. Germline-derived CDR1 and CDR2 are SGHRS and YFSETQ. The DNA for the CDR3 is TGTGCCAGCAGCCCCGGGTACGAGCAGTACTTC. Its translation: CASSPGYEQYF.

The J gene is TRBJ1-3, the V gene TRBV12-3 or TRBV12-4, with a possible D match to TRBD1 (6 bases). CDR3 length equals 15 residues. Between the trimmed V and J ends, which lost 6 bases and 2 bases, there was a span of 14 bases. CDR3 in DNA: TGTGCCAGCAGCTCTAGGGGGGAGGCTGGAAACACCATATATTTT. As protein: CASSSRGEAGNTIYF.

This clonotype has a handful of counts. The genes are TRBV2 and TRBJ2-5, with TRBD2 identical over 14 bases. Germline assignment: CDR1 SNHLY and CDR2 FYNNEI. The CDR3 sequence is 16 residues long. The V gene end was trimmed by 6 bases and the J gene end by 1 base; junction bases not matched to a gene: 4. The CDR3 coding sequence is TGTGCCAGCAGCGCGGGGACTAGCGGGGGCCAAGAGACCCAGTACTTC. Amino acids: CASSAGTSGGQETQYF.

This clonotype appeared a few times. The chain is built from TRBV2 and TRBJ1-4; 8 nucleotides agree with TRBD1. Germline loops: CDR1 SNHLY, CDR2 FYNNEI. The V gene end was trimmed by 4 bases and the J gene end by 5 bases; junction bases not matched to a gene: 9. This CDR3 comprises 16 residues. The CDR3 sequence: CASSVGWDRINEKLFF. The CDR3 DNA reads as TGTGCCAGCAGTGTCGGTTGGGACAGGATAAATGAAAAACTGTTTTTT.

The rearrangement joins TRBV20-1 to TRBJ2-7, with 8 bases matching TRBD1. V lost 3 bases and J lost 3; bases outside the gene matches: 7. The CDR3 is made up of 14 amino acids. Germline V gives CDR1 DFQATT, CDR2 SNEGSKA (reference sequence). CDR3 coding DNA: TGCAGTGCTAGGTCGGACAGGGATTTCTACGAGCAGTACTTC. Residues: CSARSDRDFYEQYF.

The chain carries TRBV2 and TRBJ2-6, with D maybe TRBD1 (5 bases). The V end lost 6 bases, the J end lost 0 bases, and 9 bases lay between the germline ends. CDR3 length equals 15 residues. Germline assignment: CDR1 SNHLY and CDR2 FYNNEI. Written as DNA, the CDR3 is TGTGCCAGCAGGGCGACAGACTCTGGGGCCAACGTCCTGACTTTC. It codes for CASRATDSGANVLTF.